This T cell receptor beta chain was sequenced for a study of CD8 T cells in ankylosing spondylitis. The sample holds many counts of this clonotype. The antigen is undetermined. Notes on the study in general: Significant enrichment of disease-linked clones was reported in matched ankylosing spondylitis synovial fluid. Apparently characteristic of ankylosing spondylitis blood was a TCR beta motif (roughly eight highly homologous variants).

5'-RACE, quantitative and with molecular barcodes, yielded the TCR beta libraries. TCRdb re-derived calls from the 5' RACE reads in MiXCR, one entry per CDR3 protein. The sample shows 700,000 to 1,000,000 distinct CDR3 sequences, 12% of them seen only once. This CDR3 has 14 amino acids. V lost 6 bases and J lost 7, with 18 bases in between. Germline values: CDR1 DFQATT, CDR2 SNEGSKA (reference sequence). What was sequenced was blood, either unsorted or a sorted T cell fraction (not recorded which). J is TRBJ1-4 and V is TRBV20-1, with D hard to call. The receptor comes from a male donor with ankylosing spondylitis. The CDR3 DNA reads TGCAGTGCCCGGACCGTCGGGAGGATTGAAAAACTGTTTTTT. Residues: CSARTVGRIEKLFF.